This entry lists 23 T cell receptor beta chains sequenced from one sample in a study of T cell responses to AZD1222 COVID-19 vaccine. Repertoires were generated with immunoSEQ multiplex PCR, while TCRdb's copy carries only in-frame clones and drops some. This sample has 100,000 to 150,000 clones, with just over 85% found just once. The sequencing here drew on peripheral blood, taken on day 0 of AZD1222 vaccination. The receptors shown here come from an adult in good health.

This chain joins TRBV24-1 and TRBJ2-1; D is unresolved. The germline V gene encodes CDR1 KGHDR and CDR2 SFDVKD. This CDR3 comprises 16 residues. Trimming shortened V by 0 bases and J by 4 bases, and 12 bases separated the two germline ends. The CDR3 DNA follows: TGTGCCACCAGTGATTTGCATCAGAAACCTTACAATGAGCAGTTCTTC. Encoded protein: CATSDLHQKPYNEQFF.

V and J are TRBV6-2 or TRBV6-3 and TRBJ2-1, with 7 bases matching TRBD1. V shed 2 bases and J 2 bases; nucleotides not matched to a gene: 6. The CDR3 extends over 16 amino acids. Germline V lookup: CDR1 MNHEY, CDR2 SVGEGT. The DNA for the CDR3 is TGTGCCAGCAGTTACCTCGGGACAGAAGCCTACAATGAGCAGTTCTTC. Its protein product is CASSYLGTEAYNEQFF.

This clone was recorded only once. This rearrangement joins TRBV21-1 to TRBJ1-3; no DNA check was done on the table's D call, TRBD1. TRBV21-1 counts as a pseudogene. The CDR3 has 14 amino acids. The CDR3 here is CASRTDSSGNTIYF. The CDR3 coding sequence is TGTGCCAGCAGGACGGACAGTTCTGGAAACACCATATATTTT.

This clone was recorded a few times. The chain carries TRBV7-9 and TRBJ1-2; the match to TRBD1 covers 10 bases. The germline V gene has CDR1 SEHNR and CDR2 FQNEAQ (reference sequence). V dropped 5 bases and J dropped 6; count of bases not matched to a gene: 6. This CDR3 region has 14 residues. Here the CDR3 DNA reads TGTGCCAGCAGCGTCGGACAGGGGGTCGATGGCTACACCTTC. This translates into CASSVGQGVDGYTF.

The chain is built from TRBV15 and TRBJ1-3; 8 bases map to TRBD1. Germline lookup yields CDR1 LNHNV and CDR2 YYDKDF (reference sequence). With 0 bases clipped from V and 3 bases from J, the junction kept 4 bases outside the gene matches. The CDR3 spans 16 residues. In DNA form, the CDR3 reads TGTGCCACCAGCAGAGATCAGGGGGCTAGTGGAAACACCATATATTTT. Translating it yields CATSRDQGASGNTIYF. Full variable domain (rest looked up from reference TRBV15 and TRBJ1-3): DAMVIQNPRYQVTQFGKPVTLSCSQTLNHNVMYWYQQKSSQAPKLLFHYYDKDFNNEADTPDNFQSRRPNTSFCFLDIRSPGLGDTAMYLCATSRDQGASGNTIYFGEGSWLTVV.

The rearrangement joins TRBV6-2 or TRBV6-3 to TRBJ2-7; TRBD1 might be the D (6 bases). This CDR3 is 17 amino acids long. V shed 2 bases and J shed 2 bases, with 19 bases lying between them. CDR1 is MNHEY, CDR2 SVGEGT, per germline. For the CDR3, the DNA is TGTGCCAGCAGTTACCCGAATTTGGGGGCAAGGGCCTACGAGCAGTACTTC. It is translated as CASSYPNLGARAYEQYF.

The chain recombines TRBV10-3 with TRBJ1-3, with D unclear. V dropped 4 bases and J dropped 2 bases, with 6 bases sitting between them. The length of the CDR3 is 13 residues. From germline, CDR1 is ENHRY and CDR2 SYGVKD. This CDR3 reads CAISGGTGNTIYF. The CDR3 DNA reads TGTGCCATCAGTGGAGGAACTGGAAACACCATATATTTT.

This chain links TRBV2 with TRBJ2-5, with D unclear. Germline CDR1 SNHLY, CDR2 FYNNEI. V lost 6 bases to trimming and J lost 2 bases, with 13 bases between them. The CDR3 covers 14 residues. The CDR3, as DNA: TGTGCCAGCAGCCCCGGTGGGGTACAAGAGACCCAGTACTTC. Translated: CASSPGGVQETQYF.

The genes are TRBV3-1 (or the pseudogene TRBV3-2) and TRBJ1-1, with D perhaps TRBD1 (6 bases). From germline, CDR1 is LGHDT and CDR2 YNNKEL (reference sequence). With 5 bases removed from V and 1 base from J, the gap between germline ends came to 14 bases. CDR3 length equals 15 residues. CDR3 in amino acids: CASSFRGLSNTEAFF. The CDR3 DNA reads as TGTGCCAGCAGCTTCAGGGGTTTGTCGAACACTGAAGCTTTCTTT.

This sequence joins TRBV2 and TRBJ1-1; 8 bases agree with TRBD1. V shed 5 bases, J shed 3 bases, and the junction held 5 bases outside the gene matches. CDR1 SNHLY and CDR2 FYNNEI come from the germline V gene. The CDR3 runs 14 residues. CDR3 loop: CASSFTTGDTEAFF. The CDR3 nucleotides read TGTGCCAGCAGTTTTACGACAGGGGACACTGAAGCTTTCTTT.

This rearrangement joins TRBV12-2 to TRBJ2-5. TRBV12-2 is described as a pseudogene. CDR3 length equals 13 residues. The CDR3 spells CASRSDGGKTQYF. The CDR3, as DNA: TGTGCAAGTCGCTCGGACGGTGGAAAGACCCAGTACTTC.

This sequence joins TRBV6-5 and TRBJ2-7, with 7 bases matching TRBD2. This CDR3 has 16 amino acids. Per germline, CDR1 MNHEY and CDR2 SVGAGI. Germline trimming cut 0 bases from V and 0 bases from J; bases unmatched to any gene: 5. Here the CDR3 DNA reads TGTGCCAGCAGTTACTCGCATCCGGGGGGCTCCTACGAGCAGTACTTC. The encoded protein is CASSYSHPGGSYEQYF.

CDR3 in amino acids: CASSLQGANTGELFF. CDR3 nucleotides: TGTGCCAGCAGCCTTCAGGGTGCGAACACCGGGGAGCTGTTTTTT. This chain links TRBV7-2 with TRBJ2-2, with D possibly TRBD1 on 5 matching bases. CDR3 length: 15 amino acids. CDR1 and CDR2 (germline): SGHTA, FQGNSA. Between the trimmed V and J ends, which lost 5 bases and 0 bases, there was a span of 10 bases.

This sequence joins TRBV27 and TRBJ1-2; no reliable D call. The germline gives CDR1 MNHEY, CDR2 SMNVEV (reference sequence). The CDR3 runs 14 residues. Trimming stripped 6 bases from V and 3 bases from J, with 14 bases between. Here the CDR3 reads CASRRVGTDYGYTF. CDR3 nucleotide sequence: TGTGCCAGCAGGCGAGTGGGTACGGACTATGGCTACACCTTC.

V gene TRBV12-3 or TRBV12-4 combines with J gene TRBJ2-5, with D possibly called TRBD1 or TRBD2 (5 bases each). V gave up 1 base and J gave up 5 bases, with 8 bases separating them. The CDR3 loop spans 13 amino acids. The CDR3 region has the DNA TGTGCCAGCAGTTTAGGGGGGTTTGAGACCCAGTACTTC. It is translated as CASSLGGFETQYF.

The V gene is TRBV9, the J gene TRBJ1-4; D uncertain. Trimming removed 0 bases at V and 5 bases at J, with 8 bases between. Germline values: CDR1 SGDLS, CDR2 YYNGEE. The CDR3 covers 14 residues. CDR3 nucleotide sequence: TGTGCCAGCAGCGTAGGTCAGTCGAATGAAAAACTGTTTTTT. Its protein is CASSVGQSNEKLFF.

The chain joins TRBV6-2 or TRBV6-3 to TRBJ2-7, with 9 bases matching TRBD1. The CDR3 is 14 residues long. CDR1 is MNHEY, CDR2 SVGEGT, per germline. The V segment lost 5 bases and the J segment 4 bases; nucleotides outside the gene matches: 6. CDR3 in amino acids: CASSPRDRVYEQYF. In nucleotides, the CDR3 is TGTGCCAGCAGTCCCCGGGACAGGGTTTACGAGCAGTACTTC.

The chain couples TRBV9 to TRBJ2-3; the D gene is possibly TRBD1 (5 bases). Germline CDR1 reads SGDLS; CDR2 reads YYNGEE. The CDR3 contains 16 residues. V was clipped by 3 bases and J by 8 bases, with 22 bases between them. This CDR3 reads CASSAGYGPTQGTQYF. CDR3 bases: TGTGCCAGCAGCGCTGGGTACGGGCCGACCCAGGGTACGCAGTATTTT.

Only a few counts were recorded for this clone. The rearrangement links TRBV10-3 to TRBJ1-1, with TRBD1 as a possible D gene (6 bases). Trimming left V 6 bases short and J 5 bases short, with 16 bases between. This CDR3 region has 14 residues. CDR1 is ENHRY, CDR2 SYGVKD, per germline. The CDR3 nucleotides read TGTGCCATCAGGATACAGGGTTGGTCTACTGAAGCTTTCTTT. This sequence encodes CAIRIQGWSTEAFF.

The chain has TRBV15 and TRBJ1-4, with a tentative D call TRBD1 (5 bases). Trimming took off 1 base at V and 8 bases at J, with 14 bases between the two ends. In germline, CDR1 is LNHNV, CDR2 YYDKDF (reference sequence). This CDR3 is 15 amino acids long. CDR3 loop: CATSRGDSLGEKLFF. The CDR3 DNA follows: TGTGCCACCAGCAGAGGAGACAGCCTGGGGGAAAAACTGTTTTTT.

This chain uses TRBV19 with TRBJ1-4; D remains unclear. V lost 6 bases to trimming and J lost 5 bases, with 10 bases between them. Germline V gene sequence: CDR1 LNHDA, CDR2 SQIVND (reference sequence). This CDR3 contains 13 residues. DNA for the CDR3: TGTGCCAGTAGCCCCCCACGCAATGAAAAACTGTTTTTT. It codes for CASSPPRNEKLFF.

CDR3 sequence reads: CASSVNIYNEQFF. CDR3 nucleotides: TGTGCCAGCAGCGTAAACATCTACAATGAGCAGTTCTTC. This sequence joins TRBV7-6 and TRBJ2-1; D ambiguous. CDR3 length: 13 residues. Germline V lookup: CDR1 SGHVS, CDR2 FNYEAQ. Between the trimmed V and J ends, which lost 5 bases and 3 bases, there was a span of 8 bases.

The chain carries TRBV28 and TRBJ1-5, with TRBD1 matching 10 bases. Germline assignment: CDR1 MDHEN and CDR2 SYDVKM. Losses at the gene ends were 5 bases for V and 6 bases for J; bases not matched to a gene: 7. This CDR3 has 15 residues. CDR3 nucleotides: TGTGCCAGCAGTCCACAGACAGGGGGCGGTCAGCCCCAGCATTTT. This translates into CASSPQTGGGQPQHF.